A single sample is the source of the 32 T cell receptor beta chains below, sequenced in a study of Tregs in tolerant kidney transplant recipients. The protocol was immunoSEQ multiplex PCR, while the TCRdb copy is restricted to in-frame clones and leaves out a portion. Of 90,000 to 150,000 clones listed, almost 95% are singletons. Sequenced input: CD4+ T cells from blood. The receptors here all came from a human donor in good health.

The rearrangement joins TRBV9 to TRBJ1-3; D is unclear. The ends were cut back, 0 bases at V and 0 bases at J, with 7 bases in the middle. The CDR3 is 15 residues long. The germline V gene encodes CDR1 SGDLS and CDR2 YYNGEE. The DNA of the CDR3 is TGTGCCAGCAGCGTAGAGGCTGGCTCTGGAAACACCATATATTTT. Its protein product is CASSVEAGSGNTIYF.

The gene calls are TRBV7-3 and TRBJ1-4; 8 nucleotides line up with TRBD1. Trimming took 2 bases from V and 4 from J; bases not matched to a gene: 0. Germline lookup yields CDR1 SGHTA and CDR2 FQGTGA. The CDR3 consists of 14 residues. The CDR3 here is CASSLDRGNEKLFF. CDR3 in DNA: TGTGCCAGCAGCTTAGACAGGGGTAATGAAAAACTGTTTTTT.

The chain joins TRBV9 to TRBJ2-1, with 7 bases matching TRBD2. The V segment lost 6 bases and the J segment 8 bases; nucleotides outside the gene matches: 11. Germline V CDR1 and CDR2: SGDLS, YYNGEE. The CDR3 sequence is 14 residues long. The CDR3, as DNA: TGTGCCAGCACCCGAGGGGTACTAGCGTATGAGCAGTTCTTC. It codes for CASTRGVLAYEQFF.

The chain recombines TRBV7-2 with TRBJ2-1, with D possibly TRBD1 on 5 matching bases. CDR1 and CDR2 from the germline V gene are SGHTA and FQGNSA. This CDR3 is built from 14 residues. Trimming took 1 base from V and 5 from J, leaving 9 bases between them. The CDR3 here is CASSLVQDNNEQFF. CDR3 coding DNA: TGTGCCAGCAGCTTAGTTCAGGACAACAATGAGCAGTTCTTC.

The chain carries TRBV5-6 and TRBJ1-4, with a tentative D call TRBD1 (6 bases). Per germline, CDR1 SGHDT and CDR2 YYEEEE. V lost 0 bases to trimming and J lost 11 bases, with 11 bases between them. The CDR3 has 13 residues. The CDR3 bases are TGTGCCAGCAGCTTGGCGTATCAGGGGAAACTGTTTTTT. It yields the protein CASSLAYQGKLFF.

The chain joins TRBV5-4 to TRBJ2-1, with 9 bases lining up with TRBD2. V gave up 0 bases and J gave up 6 bases; unmatched junction bases: 4. This CDR3 is 15 amino acids long. Germline V CDR1 and CDR2: SGHNT, YYREEE (reference sequence). The CDR3 reads CASSLVGGRANEQFF. Written as DNA, the CDR3 is TGTGCCAGCAGCTTGGTCGGCGGGAGGGCCAATGAGCAGTTCTTC.

The chain combines TRBV19 with TRBJ1-4; D is ambiguous. Germline V gives CDR1 LNHDA, CDR2 SQIVND (reference sequence). This CDR3 region has 12 residues. V gave up 6 bases and J gave up 8 bases, with 10 bases separating them. The CDR3 DNA sequence: TGTGCCAGTAGGTTGCATTCGGAAAAACTGTTTTTT. It translates to CASRLHSEKLFF.

The chain carries TRBV18 and TRBJ2-1; 14 positions agree with TRBD2. The CDR3 totals 16 residues. After removal of 3 bases from V and 8 bases from J, the junction contained 6 bases not matched to a gene. Germline lookup yields CDR1 KGHSH and CDR2 LQKENI. In nucleotides, the CDR3 is TGTGCCAGCTCACCGACTAGCGGGAGGGCCCCCCATGAGCAGTTCTTC. The encoded protein is CASSPTSGRAPHEQFF.

The chain uses TRBV6-6 and TRBJ2-5; no reliable D call. This CDR3 is 16 amino acids long. Between the trimmed V and J ends, which lost 4 bases and 2 bases, there was a span of 17 bases. Germline V lookup: CDR1 MNHNY, CDR2 SVGAGI (reference sequence). Here the CDR3 reads CASSSRHGYLQETQYF. The CDR3 nucleotides read TGTGCCAGCAGTTCTCGACACGGATACCTACAAGAGACCCAGTACTTC.

This sequence joins TRBV7-9 and TRBJ1-5; no clear D. V lost 5 bases and J lost 0, with 14 bases in between. CDR3 length: 16 amino acids. CDR1 is SEHNR and CDR2 is FQNEAQ in the germline V gene (reference sequence). This CDR3 is CASSGSPGPSNQPQHF. CDR3 DNA sequence: TGTGCCAGCAGCGGTTCGCCGGGCCCTAGCAATCAGCCCCAGCATTTT. The variable domain in full, completed from reference TRBV7-9 and TRBJ1-5, reads DTGVSQNPRHKITKRGQNVTFRCDPISEHNRLYWYRQTLGQGPEFLTYFQNEAQLEKSRLLSDRFSAERPKGSFSTLEIQRTEQGDSAMYLCASSGSPGPSNQPQHFGDGTRLSIL.

The chain recombines TRBV7-3 with TRBJ2-3, with 14 nucleotides matching TRBD2. CDR1 is SGHTA, CDR2 FQGTGA, per germline. This CDR3 region has 16 residues. V trimming: 5 bases; J trimming: 4 bases; junction bases outside the gene matches: 5. This CDR3 is CASSPPTSGGADTQYF. The DNA of the CDR3 is TGTGCCAGCAGCCCTCCGACTAGCGGGGGGGCAGATACGCAGTATTTT. Together with reference TRBV7-3 and TRBJ2-3, the CDR3 gives the full variable domain: GAGVSQTPSNKVTEKGKYVELRCDPISGHTALYWYRQSLGQGPEFLIYFQGTGAADDSGLPNDRFFAVRPEGSVSTLKIQRTERGDSAVYLCASSPPTSGGADTQYFGPGTRLTVL.

The CDR3 bases are TGTGCCAGCAGCGAAAGCCTCGGGCGGGGATACAATGAGCAGTTCTTC. Protein sequence: CASSESLGRGYNEQFF. The V gene is TRBV7-9, the J gene TRBJ2-1; D is possibly TRBD2 (6 bases). Germline values: CDR1 SEHNR, CDR2 FQNEAQ (reference sequence). The CDR3 runs to 16 residues. Trimming took 5 bases from V and 4 from J, leaving 18 bases between them.

V is TRBV13 and J is TRBJ2-5; D may be TRBD2 (5 bases). V dropped 0 bases and J dropped 1 base, with 15 bases sitting between them. Looked up from germline, CDR1 is PRHDT and CDR2 is FYEKMQ (reference sequence). This CDR3 is built from 17 residues. CDR3 residues: CASSLGGWWEPQETQYF. The CDR3 DNA reads TGTGCCAGCAGCTTAGGCGGGTGGTGGGAGCCCCAAGAGACCCAGTACTTC. Looking up the rest from reference TRBV13 and TRBJ2-5 gives the full variable domain: AAGVIQSPRHLIKEKRETATLKCYPIPRHDTVYWYQQGPGQDPQFLISFYEKMQSDKGSIPDRFSAQQFSDYHSELNMSSLELGDSALYFCASSLGGWWEPQETQYFGPGTRLLVL.

The V and J genes are TRBV6-1 and TRBJ1-2; D call uncertain. The ends were cut back, 0 bases at V and 4 bases at J, with 9 bases in the middle. This CDR3 contains 14 residues. Germline-derived CDR1 and CDR2 are MNHNS and SASEGT. The CDR3, as DNA: TGTGCCAGCAGTGAAGCGCTTCATCTCTATGGCTACACCTTC. It yields the protein CASSEALHLYGYTF.

This chain links TRBV2 with TRBJ1-1; the D gene is possibly TRBD1 (5 bases). CDR3 length: 14 amino acids. V gave up 4 bases and J gave up 0 bases, with 9 bases separating them. Germline V gives CDR1 SNHLY, CDR2 FYNNEI. The CDR3 bases are TGTGCCAGCAGTGTCGAGACAGTGAACACTGAAGCTTTCTTT. Translation gives CASSVETVNTEAFF.

The J gene is TRBJ1-1, the V gene TRBV5-5, with 7 bases identical to TRBD1. This CDR3 has 14 amino acids. CDR1 and CDR2 (germline): SGHKS, YYEKEE (reference sequence). Trimming at V came to 0 bases and at J to 4 bases, leaving 3 bases not matched to a gene. The CDR3 DNA is TGTGCCAGCAGCTTGGGGGACAGCCGCACTGAAGCTTTCTTT. Translated: CASSLGDSRTEAFF.

The J gene is TRBJ2-7, the V gene TRBV27; D ambiguous. This CDR3 region has 13 residues. Germline values: CDR1 MNHEY, CDR2 SMNVEV (reference sequence). Trimming cost V 4 bases and J 2 bases, with 9 bases left between them. CDR3 loop: CASSSLPAYEQYF. CDR3 nucleotides: TGTGCCAGCAGTTCTTTGCCAGCCTACGAGCAGTACTTC.

The CDR3 reads CASSFRLAGGLTYEQYF. The CDR3 nucleotides are TGTGCCAGCAGCTTCAGACTAGCGGGGGGTCTTACCTACGAGCAGTACTTC. This chain joins TRBV7-2 and TRBJ2-7, with 13 bases fitting TRBD2. Germline V gene data show CDR1 as SGHTA and CDR2 as FQGNSA. The CDR3 contains 17 residues. J lost 2 bases, V lost 3 bases, and 7 bases had no gene match.

This chain connects TRBV9 to TRBJ2-5; 11 bases are shared with TRBD2. The CDR3 is 16 amino acids. V gave up 4 bases and J gave up 0 bases; unmatched junction bases: 5. Germline V gene sequence: CDR1 SGDLS, CDR2 YYNGEE. CDR3 residues: CASSLRTSGHQETQYF. The CDR3 DNA reads TGTGCCAGCAGCCTAAGGACTAGCGGGCACCAAGAGACCCAGTACTTC.

This chain links TRBV18 with TRBJ2-5, with 14 bases identical to TRBD2. This CDR3 comprises 14 residues. Per the germline V gene, CDR1 is KGHSH and CDR2 is LQKENI. J gave up 4 bases and V 10 bases, and 5 bases lay outside the gene matches. The CDR3 loop is CATVGLAGGETQYF. Here the CDR3 DNA reads TGTGCCACCGTAGGACTAGCGGGAGGAGAGACCCAGTACTTC.

This sequence joins TRBV5-1 and TRBJ1-1, with a tentative D call TRBD1 (6 bases). The CDR3 loop spans 15 amino acids. The germline V gene has CDR1 SGHRS and CDR2 YFSETQ. V was shortened by 2 bases and J by 1 base, with 12 bases between the two germline ends. The CDR3 region is CASSFRGGSNTEAFF. In nucleotides, the CDR3 is TGCGCCAGCAGCTTCCGTGGGGGCTCGAACACTGAAGCTTTCTTT.

The rearrangement links TRBV20-1 to TRBJ2-7; D is tentatively TRBD1 or TRBD2 (5 bases each). Trimming stripped 5 bases from V and 5 bases from J, with 10 bases between. The CDR3 covers 11 residues. In germline, CDR1 is DFQATT, CDR2 SNEGSKA (reference sequence). For the CDR3, the DNA is TGCAGTGCTCCGGGGACCAACGAGCAGTACTTC. Residues: CSAPGTNEQYF.

The chain combines TRBV7-8 with TRBJ2-1, with D possibly being TRBD2 (6 bases). With 7 bases removed from V and 3 bases from J, the gap between germline ends came to 16 bases. CDR1 and CDR2 (germline): SGHVS, FQNEAQ. This CDR3 is 15 amino acids long. As DNA, the CDR3 is TGTGCCAGCAACATCGCGGAGGGCGGCTACAATGAGCAGTTCTTC. Residues: CASNIAEGGYNEQFF.

The chain employs TRBV4-2 and TRBJ2-2; 8 nucleotides match TRBD2. The ends lost 0 bases at V and 1 base at J; junction bases unmatched: 13. CDR1 is LGHNA, CDR2 YNFKEQ, per germline. The length of the CDR3 is 20 residues. The CDR3 region has the DNA TGTGCCAGCAGCCAAGAGGTTTCGGCGGGAGGCAGATGGAACACCGGGGAGCTGTTTTTT. Its protein product is CASSQEVSAGGRWNTGELFF.

The V and J genes are TRBV30 and TRBJ2-5; D remains unclear. Germline values: CDR1 GTSNPN, CDR2 SVGIG (reference sequence). Trimming shortened V by 0 bases and J by 7 bases, and 6 bases separated the two germline ends. The CDR3 is 11 residues long. The CDR3 sequence: CAWSVPGTQYF. DNA for the CDR3: TGTGCCTGGAGTGTACCAGGGACCCAGTACTTC.

This sequence joins TRBV25-1 and TRBJ1-1; 9 positions match TRBD1. V trimming: 1 base; J trimming: 4 bases; junction bases outside the gene matches: 10. CDR1 and CDR2 from the germline V gene are MGHDK and SYGVNS. This CDR3 contains 17 residues. CDR3 amino acids: CASSELRTGGDATEAFF. The CDR3 nucleotides read TGTGCCAGCAGTGAATTGCGTACAGGGGGCGATGCCACTGAAGCTTTCTTT. Full variable domain (rest looked up from reference TRBV25-1 and TRBJ1-1): EADIYQTPRYLVIGTGKKITLECSQTMGHDKMYWYQQDPGMELHLIHYSYGVNSTEKGDLSSESTVSRIRTEHFPLTLESARPSHTSQYLCASSELRTGGDATEAFFGQGTRLTVV.

The chain employs TRBV5-1 and TRBJ2-7; D possibly corresponds to TRBD1 (5 bases). This CDR3 region has 14 residues. Germline V CDR1 and CDR2: SGHRS, YFSETQ. V was trimmed by 4 bases and J by 3 bases, leaving 14 bases between them. The CDR3 reads CASSQDTNSYEQYF. The CDR3 DNA sequence: TGCGCCAGCAGCCAGGACACGAATAGCTACGAGCAGTACTTC.

The CDR3 DNA follows: TGTGCCAGCAGCTTAGGGAGCGGGGGCTCCGGGGAGCTGTTTTTT. Protein product: CASSLGSGGSGELFF. V is TRBV5-4 and J is TRBJ2-2; 8 bases are a match to TRBD2. The CDR3 has 15 amino acids. Germline V gene data show CDR1 as SGHNT and CDR2 as YYREEE (reference sequence). The V gene end was trimmed by 2 bases and the J gene end by 6 bases; junction bases not matched to a gene: 6.

CDR3 nucleotides: TGTGCCAGCAGCCAAGATTGGGTAGCGGGGGTTAGTGAGCAGTTCTTC. Its protein product is CASSQDWVAGVSEQFF. This sequence joins TRBV14 and TRBJ2-1; 9 bases are shared with TRBD2. The V gene's germline CDR1 is SGHDN and CDR2 FVKESK. V shed 0 bases and J 9 bases; nucleotides not matched to a gene: 9. The CDR3 extends over 16 amino acids.

V and J are TRBV5-1 and TRBJ1-4; D is undetermined. Per the germline V gene, CDR1 is SGHRS and CDR2 is YFSETQ. The CDR3 runs to 16 residues. V lost 0 bases and J 2 bases, leaving 11 bases between the germline ends. CDR3 protein: CASSLGGSNTNEKLFF. DNA of the CDR3: TGCGCCAGCAGCTTGGGAGGGAGTAACACTAATGAAAAACTGTTTTTT.

This clone was recorded only once. This chain connects TRBV19 to TRBJ2-5, with D possibly matching TRBD2 (7 bases). Looked up from germline, CDR1 is LNHDA and CDR2 is SQIVND (reference sequence). This CDR3 has 15 amino acids. V was trimmed by 3 bases and J by 1 base, leaving 12 bases between them. The CDR3 region has the DNA TGTGCCAGTAGTATGCGGGGGCGGATCCAAGAGACCCAGTACTTC. Its protein product is CASSMRGRIQETQYF.

The rearrangement links TRBV9 to TRBJ2-7; TRBD2 aligns across 8 bases. J was trimmed by 4 bases and V by 3 bases; bases with no gene match: 12. Germline-derived CDR1 and CDR2 are SGDLS and YYNGEE. The CDR3 has 16 residues. In DNA, the CDR3 is TGTGCCAGCAGCGCCCGTGGGAGCGGGAGTTATTACGAGCAGTACTTC. Translated, it gives CASSARGSGSYYEQYF.